The rows below give T cell receptor beta chains drawn from one sample of a study of T cell responses to AZD1222 COVID-19 vaccine. Data came from immunoSEQ multiplex PCR; TCRdb stores just in-frame clones and leaves some out. The sample lists roughly 70,000 clones, 88% occurring once. The starting material was peripheral blood, obtained 28 days after the second dose of the MenACWY control vaccine. The receptors were gathered from an adult who received the MenACWY meningococcal vaccine as a control. CDR3s include the opening cysteine and the closing phenylalanine or tryptophan.

V gene,J gene,CDR3 protein
TRBV7-2,TRBJ1-1,CASSLGATPGTEAFF
TRBV30,TRBJ2-7,CAWTVRGFLHIEQYF
TRBV9,TRBJ1-4,CASSVDRGFEKLFF
TRBV12-3/TRBV12-4,TRBJ2-7,CASRGQGREEQYF
TRBV18,TRBJ2-7,CASSPRELGITGFHEQYF
TRBV19,TRBJ2-1,CASRSRRRADWYNEQFF
TRBV6-2/TRBV6-3,TRBJ2-5,CASSLHQETQYF
TRBV7-2,TRBJ2-2,CASSPGLAAVGELFF
TRBV28,TRBJ1-6,CASNTGSSYNSPLHF
TRBV5-6,TRBJ1-6,CASSSGTGGSNSPLHF
TRBV5-1,TRBJ2-2,CASSWDINTGELFF
TRBV6-5,TRBJ2-7,CASRTNSYEQYF
TRBV5-1,TRBJ2-2,CASSPETATNTGELFF
TRBV9,TRBJ2-1,CASSGSLAGGSYNEQFF
TRBV9,TRBJ1-1,CASSPRPDKTEAFF
TRBV28,TRBJ1-1,CASRIQGGYTEAFF
TRBV12-3/TRBV12-4,TRBJ1-1,CASSPIQNTEAFF
TRBV7-9,TRBJ1-3,CASIPPLGTTGNTIYF
TRBV10-3,TRBJ2-3,CAISEPGLAVGDTQYF
TRBV5-4,TRBJ1-4,CASSFTGGRNEKLFF
TRBV15,TRBJ2-5,CATSRSLRHFSEETQYF
TRBV11-2,TRBJ1-5,CASSLVGGGQPQHF
TRBV30,TRBJ1-3,CAWSVGLAGGNTIYF
TRBV5-5,TRBJ2-3,CASSLGLAFADTQYF
TRBV12-3/TRBV12-4,TRBJ2-4,CASRTGDKNIQYF
TRBV2,TRBJ1-5,CASSEERGGNQPQHF
TRBV7-6,TRBJ2-7,CASSLAPSGNSGEQYF
TRBV19,TRBJ2-1,CASSTGQGAYNEQFF
TRBV27,TRBJ1-1,CASSFQGTEAFF
TRBV9,TRBJ1-6,CASSVEPGEGPLHF
TRBV5-1,TRBJ2-3,CASSLGGTDTQYF
TRBV23-1,TRBJ1-5,CASSRLNDRQHF
TRBV4-1,TRBJ1-6,CASSQVGRGYFLHF
TRBV2,TRBJ1-6,CASIAPDNSPLHF
TRBV19,TRBJ1-5,CASSSDSDSNQPQHF
TRBV28,TRBJ1-5,CASSLLDQPQHF
TRBV7-6,TRBJ2-7,CASSLSYEQYF